The rows below give T cell receptor beta chains drawn from one sample of a study of blood T cell repertoires in COVID-19. Sequencing used immunoSEQ multiplex PCR; TCRdb keeps in-frame clones, though not all of them. The sample lists 95,000 to 110,000 clones, roughly 80% seen once, with 3.3% in the top ten. Sequences were obtained from peripheral blood. The receptors stem from a woman of 80 years or more with active or convalescent COVID-19. Both conserved end residues are trimmed from each CDR3. A D gene is named only where the DNA matches it firmly.

J gene	D gene	V gene	CDR3 protein
TRBJ2-3	.	TRBV2	ASSGQGDTQY
TRBJ1-2	.	TRBV29-1	SVGSSRGYT
TRBJ1-2	TRBD1	TRBV29-1	SVEDRFYGYT
TRBJ2-7	.	TRBV5-1	ASSLGVSYEQY
TRBJ1-5	TRBD1	TRBV2	ASSEQGGYSNQPQH
TRBJ2-3	TRBD2	TRBV24-1	ATSDSGLAGADTQY
TRBJ1-2	TRBD1	TRBV27	ASRSGQGAGYGYT
TRBJ1-3	.	TRBV9	ASSVAKGAGNTIY
TRBJ2-1	.	TRBV20-1	SARLSGEQF
TRBJ1-1	TRBD1	TRBV7-9	ASTERGRGPLRNTEAF
TRBJ2-7	.	TRBV6-5	ASSYLYDSRYEQY
TRBJ1-2	TRBD1	TRBV28	ASSLQQGYFGYT
TRBJ1-2	.	TRBV6-5	ASTERGYGYT
TRBJ2-5	.	TRBV19	ASSPSGRGLTETQY
TRBJ2-3	TRBD1	TRBV7-9	ASSLGWTGTLTDTQY
TRBJ2-7	.	TRBV6-5	ASSRTSDYEQY
TRBJ1-2	.	TRBV6-2/TRBV6-3	ASSGAGGKNYGYT
TRBJ1-5	.	TRBV6-5	ASSYSGGGQPQH
TRBJ1-6	.	TRBV5-1	ASSPVMRINSPLH
TRBJ2-3	.	TRBV5-4	ASSLRGVVTDTQY
TRBJ1-3	TRBD1	TRBV7-2	ASGTGQAGNTIY
TRBJ2-3	TRBD1	TRBV7-9	ASSLRDSITDTQY
TRBJ1-2	.	TRBV28	ASTTGFGNYGYT
TRBJ1-1	.	TRBV6-1	ASSDPLGGAEAF
TRBJ1-5	.	TRBV6-5	ASSLDRNQPQH
TRBJ2-3	.	TRBV28	ASSNRRGSVADTQY
TRBJ2-3	.	TRBV2	ASKQATSSDTQY
TRBJ1-1	.	TRBV30	AWSSGGRDTEAF
TRBJ1-2	TRBD1	TRBV19	ASSIVPQGADYGYT
TRBJ2-2	TRBD2	TRBV28	ASTSGTGGELF
TRBJ1-1	.	TRBV11-2	ASSFVGNTEAF
TRBJ1-1	.	TRBV18	ASSPAGENTEAF
TRBJ2-4	TRBD2	TRBV6-6	ASTPGASGGQNIQY
TRBJ2-7	.	TRBV18	ASSIGLAESYEQY
TRBJ1-2	.	TRBV27	ASSLIGGFSGYT
TRBJ1-5	.	TRBV2	ASSRNRDSNQPQH
TRBJ1-1	.	TRBV28	ASRREKNTEAF
TRBJ1-1	.	TRBV29-1	SVQGPSNEAF
TRBJ1-4	.	TRBV14	ASSQDGGRAWEKLF
TRBJ1-1	.	TRBV27	ASSRGGRGTEAF
TRBJ2-7	TRBD1	TRBV28	ASSLGTAYEQY
TRBJ2-3	TRBD1	TRBV5-1	ASSPTGGGTDTQY
TRBJ1-6	.	TRBV6-4	ASSEGRTNSPLH
TRBJ2-5	.	TRBV9	ASQQGSGGETQY
TRBJ2-2	.	TRBV5-1	ASSPEQGRAGELF
TRBJ2-7	TRBD2	TRBV10-3	AISDPEGAGGPLYEQY
TRBJ1-1	.	TRBV5-4	ASSLDSRSTEAF
TRBJ2-3	TRBD2	TRBV7-3	ASSLTAGGPGDTQY
TRBJ2-5	TRBD1	TRBV25-1	ASTPDRGYETQY
TRBJ2-3	TRBD1	TRBV19	ASSIQGAQDTQY
TRBJ2-2	TRBD1	TRBV24-1	ATSDRATGVSGELF
TRBJ2-7	TRBD2	TRBV27	ASSRLAGNYEQY
TRBJ2-2	TRBD1	TRBV5-4	ASSFKQGAGELF
TRBJ2-7	TRBD2	TRBV5-4	ASRPGTSGSYEQY
TRBJ2-7	TRBD1	TRBV2	ASRLGQNYEQY
TRBJ1-1	.	TRBV13	ASSLGRDTEAF